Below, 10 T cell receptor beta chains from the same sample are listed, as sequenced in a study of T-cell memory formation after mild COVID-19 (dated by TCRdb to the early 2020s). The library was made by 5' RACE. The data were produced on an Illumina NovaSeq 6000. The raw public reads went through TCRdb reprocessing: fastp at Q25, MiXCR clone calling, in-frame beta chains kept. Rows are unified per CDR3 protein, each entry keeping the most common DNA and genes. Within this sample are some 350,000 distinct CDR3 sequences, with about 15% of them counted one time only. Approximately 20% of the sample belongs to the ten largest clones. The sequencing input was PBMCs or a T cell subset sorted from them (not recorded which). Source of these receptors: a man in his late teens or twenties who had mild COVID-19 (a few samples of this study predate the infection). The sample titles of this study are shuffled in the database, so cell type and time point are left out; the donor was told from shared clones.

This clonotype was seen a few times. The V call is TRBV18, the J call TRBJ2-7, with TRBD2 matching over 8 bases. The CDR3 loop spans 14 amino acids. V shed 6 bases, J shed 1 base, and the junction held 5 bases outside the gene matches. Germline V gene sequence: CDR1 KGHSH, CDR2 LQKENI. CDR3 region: CASSRTSRSYEQYF. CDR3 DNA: TGTGCCAGCTCGCGGACTAGCCGGTCCTACGAGCAGTACTTC. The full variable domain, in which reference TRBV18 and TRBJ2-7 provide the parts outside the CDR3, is NAGVMQNPRHLVRRRGQEARLRCSPMKGHSHVYWYRQLPEEGLKFMVYLQKENIIDESGMPKERFSAEFPKEGPSILRIQQVVRGDSAAYFCASSRTSRSYEQYFGPGTRLTVT.

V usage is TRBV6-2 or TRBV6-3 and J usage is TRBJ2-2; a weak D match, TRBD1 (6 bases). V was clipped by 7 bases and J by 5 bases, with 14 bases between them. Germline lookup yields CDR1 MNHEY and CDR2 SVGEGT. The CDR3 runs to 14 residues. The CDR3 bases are TGTGCCAGCACGGACAGCTCGAGGACCGGGGAGCTGTTTTTT. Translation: CASTDSSRTGELFF.

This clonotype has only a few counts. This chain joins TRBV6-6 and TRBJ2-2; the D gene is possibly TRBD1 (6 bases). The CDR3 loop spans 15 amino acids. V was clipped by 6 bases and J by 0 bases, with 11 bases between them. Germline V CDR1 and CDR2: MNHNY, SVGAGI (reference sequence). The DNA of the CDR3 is TGTGCCAGCAGCTGGGGGACACCGAACACCGGGGAGCTGTTTTTT. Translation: CASSWGTPNTGELFF.

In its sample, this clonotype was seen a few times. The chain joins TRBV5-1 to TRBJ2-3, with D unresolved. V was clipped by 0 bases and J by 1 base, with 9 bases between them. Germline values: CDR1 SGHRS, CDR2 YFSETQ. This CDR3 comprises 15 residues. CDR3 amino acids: CASSLAGWGTDTQYF. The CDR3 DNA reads TGCGCCAGCAGCTTGGCCGGGTGGGGCACAGATACGCAGTATTTT.

The CDR3 sequence is CASSWGTGVTEAFF. The CDR3 bases are TGCGCCAGCAGCTGGGGGACAGGGGTCACTGAAGCTTTCTTT. The J gene is TRBJ1-1, the V gene TRBV5-1; 10 positions match TRBD1. V lost 3 bases, J lost 4 bases, and 3 bases stayed unmatched. The CDR3 sequence is 14 residues long. Looked up from germline, CDR1 is SGHRS and CDR2 is YFSETQ.

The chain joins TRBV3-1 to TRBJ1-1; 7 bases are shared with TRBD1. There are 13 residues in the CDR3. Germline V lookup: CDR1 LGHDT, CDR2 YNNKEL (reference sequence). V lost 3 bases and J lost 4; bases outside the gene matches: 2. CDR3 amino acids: CASSQHRGTEAFF. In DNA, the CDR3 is TGTGCCAGCAGCCAGCACAGGGGCACTGAAGCTTTCTTT.

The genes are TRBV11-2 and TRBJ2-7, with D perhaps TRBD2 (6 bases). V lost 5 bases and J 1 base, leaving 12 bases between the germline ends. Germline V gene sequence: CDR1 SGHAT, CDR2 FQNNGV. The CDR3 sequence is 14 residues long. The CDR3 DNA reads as TGTGCCAGCAGCACGCGGGACTGGTCCTACGAGCAGTACTTC. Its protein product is CASSTRDWSYEQYF.

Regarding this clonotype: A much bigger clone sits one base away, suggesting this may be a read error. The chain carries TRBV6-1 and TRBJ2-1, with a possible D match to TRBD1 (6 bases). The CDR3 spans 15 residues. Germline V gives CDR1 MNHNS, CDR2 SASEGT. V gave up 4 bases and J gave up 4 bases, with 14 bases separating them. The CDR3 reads CASSAYLDRYNEQFF. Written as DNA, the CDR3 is TGTGCCAGCAGTGCGTACCTGGACAGATACAATGAGCAGTTCTTC.

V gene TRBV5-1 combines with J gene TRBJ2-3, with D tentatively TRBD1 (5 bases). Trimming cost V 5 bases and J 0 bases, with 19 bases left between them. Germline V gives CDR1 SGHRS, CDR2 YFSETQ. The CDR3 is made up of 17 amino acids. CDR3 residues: CASRSDDSLSSTDTQYF. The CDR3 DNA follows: TGCGCCAGCAGGTCCGATGACAGCCTATCTAGCACAGATACGCAGTATTTT.

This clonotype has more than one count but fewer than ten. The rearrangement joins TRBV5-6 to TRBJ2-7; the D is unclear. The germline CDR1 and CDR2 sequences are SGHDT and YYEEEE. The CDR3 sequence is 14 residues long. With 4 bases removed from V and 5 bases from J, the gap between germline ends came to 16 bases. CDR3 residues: CASSLPPLGDEQYV. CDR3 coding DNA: TGTGCCAGCAGCCTGCCCCCGCTGGGCGACGAGCAGTACGTC.